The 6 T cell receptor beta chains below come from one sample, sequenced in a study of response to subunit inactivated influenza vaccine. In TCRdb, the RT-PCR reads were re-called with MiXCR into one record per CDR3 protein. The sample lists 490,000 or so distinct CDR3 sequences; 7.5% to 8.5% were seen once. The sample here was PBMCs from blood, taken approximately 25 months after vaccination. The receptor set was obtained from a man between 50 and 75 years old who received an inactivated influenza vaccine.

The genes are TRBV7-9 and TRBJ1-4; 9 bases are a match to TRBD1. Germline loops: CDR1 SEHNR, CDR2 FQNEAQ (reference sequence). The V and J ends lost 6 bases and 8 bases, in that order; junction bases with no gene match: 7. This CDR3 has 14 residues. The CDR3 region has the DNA TGTGCCAGCAGTCCACAGGGGGCGCGGGAAAAACTGTTTTTT. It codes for CASSPQGAREKLFF. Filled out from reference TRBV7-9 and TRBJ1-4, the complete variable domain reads DTGVSQNPRHKITKRGQNVTFRCDPISEHNRLYWYRQTLGQGPEFLTYFQNEAQLEKSRLLSDRFSAERPKGSFSTLEIQRTEQGDSAMYLCASSPQGAREKLFFGSGTQLSVL.

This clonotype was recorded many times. The CDR3 nucleotides are TGCGCCAGCAGCCAGAGATGGACTAGCGGGTCCTACAATGAGCAGTTCTTC. Translating gives CASSQRWTSGSYNEQFF. V usage is TRBV4-3 and J usage is TRBJ2-1; 11 nucleotides match TRBD2. V shed 3 bases and J 1 base; nucleotides not matched to a gene: 5. Germline V gene lookup returns CDR1 LGHNA and CDR2 YSLEER. This CDR3 contains 17 residues.

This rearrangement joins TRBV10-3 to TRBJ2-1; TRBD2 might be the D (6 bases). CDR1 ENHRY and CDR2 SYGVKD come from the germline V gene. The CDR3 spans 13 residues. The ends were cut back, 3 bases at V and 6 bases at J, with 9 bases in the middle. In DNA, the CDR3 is TGTGCCATCAGTGAATTAGCGGCCAATGAGCAGTTCTTC. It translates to CAISELAANEQFF.

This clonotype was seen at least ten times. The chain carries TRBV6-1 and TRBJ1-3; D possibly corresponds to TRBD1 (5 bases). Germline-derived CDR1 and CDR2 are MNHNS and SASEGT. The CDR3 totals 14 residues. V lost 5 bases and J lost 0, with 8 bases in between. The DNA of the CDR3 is TGTGCCAGCAGTACCGGGGGCTCTGGAAACACCATATATTTT. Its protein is CASSTGGSGNTIYF.

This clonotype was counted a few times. The CDR3 region is CASSFTSGSLNEQFF. CDR3 DNA sequence: TGTGCCAGCAGCTTTACTAGCGGGAGTCTCAATGAGCAGTTCTTC. The chain is built from TRBV28 and TRBJ2-1; 11 nucleotides match TRBD2. V gave up 6 bases and J gave up 6 bases; unmatched junction bases: 7. Germline-derived CDR1 and CDR2 are MDHEN and SYDVKM. The CDR3 runs to 15 residues.

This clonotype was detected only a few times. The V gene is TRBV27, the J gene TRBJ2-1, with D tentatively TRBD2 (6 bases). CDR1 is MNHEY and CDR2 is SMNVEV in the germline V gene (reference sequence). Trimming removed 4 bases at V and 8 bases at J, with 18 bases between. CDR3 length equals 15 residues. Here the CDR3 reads CASSSQVVRRDEQFF. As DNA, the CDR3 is TGTGCCAGCAGTTCCCAAGTGGTCCGGAGGGATGAGCAGTTCTTC.